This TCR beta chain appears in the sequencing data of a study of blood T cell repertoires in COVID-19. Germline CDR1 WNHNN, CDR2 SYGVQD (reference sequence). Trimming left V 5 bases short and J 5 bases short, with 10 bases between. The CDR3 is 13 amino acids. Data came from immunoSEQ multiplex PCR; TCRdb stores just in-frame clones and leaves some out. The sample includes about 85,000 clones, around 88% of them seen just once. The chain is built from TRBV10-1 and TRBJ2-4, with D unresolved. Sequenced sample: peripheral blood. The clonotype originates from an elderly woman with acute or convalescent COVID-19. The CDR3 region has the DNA TGCGCCAGCAGTCTATCGTCTGAAAACATTCAGTACTTC. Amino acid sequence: CASSLSSENIQYF.